The 19 T cell receptor beta chains listed next were all sequenced from one sample in a study of T cell repertoires in cytomegalovirus infection. TCRdb re-called the reads through MiXCR, storing one row per CDR3 protein. The sample has a few hundred thousand distinct CDR3 sequences, around 18% seen once; the top ten hold under 9%. Sequenced material: PBMCs. Receptors originate from a human donor in good health (CMV status not recorded). Some clones in this sample may be carry-over from other donors' samples.

This clonotype has ten or more counts. V and J are TRBV5-6 and TRBJ1-2; D perhaps matches TRBD1 (5 bases). The CDR3 spans 12 residues. Germline V gene data show CDR1 as SGHDT and CDR2 as YYEEEE. Between the trimmed V and J ends, which lost 4 bases and 13 bases, there was a span of 17 bases. CDR3 nucleotides: TGTGCCAGCAGCCCACGGGGACGTTATGGCACCTTC. Amino acids: CASSPRGRYGTF. The variable domain in full, completed from reference TRBV5-6 and TRBJ1-2, reads DAGVTQSPTHLIKTRGQQVTLRCSPKSGHDTVSWYQQALGQGPQFIFQYYEEEERQRGNFPDRFSGHQFPNYSSELNVNALLLGDSALYLCASSPRGRYGTFGSGTRLTVV.

The V and J genes are TRBV7-8 and TRBJ1-1; no clear D. CDR3 length: 12 amino acids. Trimming removed 5 bases at V and 5 bases at J, with 9 bases between. Germline V gene data show CDR1 as SGHVS and CDR2 as FQNEAQ. CDR3 DNA: TGTGCCAGCAGCCCTACGGATACTGAAGCTTTCTTT. Translation gives CASSPTDTEAFF.

This clonotype has a handful of counts. This chain links TRBV28 with TRBJ1-3, with unresolved D. CDR3 size: 14 residues. The germline V and J ends were trimmed by 6 bases and 3 bases, with 12 bases remaining between them. Germline CDR1 MDHEN, CDR2 SYDVKM. CDR3: CASSSRNGGNTIYF. CDR3 nucleotides: TGTGCCAGCAGCTCCCGCAATGGTGGAAACACCATATATTTT.

The V call is TRBV6-1, the J call TRBJ2-5, with unresolved D. The CDR3 loop spans 13 amino acids. V lost 10 bases and J 1 base, leaving 13 bases between the germline ends. Looked up from germline, CDR1 is MNHNS and CDR2 is SASEGT. The CDR3 DNA follows: TGTGCCACGCGTTTGGTCGGCCAAGAGACCCAGTACTTC. Its translation: CATRLVGQETQYF.

The sample holds a few counts of this clonotype. The genes are TRBV25-1 and TRBJ1-2; unclear D gene. Trimming stripped 5 bases from V and 8 bases from J, with 18 bases between. Germline CDR1 is MGHDK and CDR2 is SYGVNS. This CDR3 contains 14 residues. The CDR3 sequence is CASSPVKGSLGYTF. CDR3 sequence (DNA): TGTGCCAGCAGTCCCGTCAAGGGCTCCCTAGGCTACACCTTC.

This sequence joins TRBV3-1 and TRBJ1-4, with 7 bases matching TRBD1. Germline V CDR1 and CDR2: LGHDT, YNNKEL (reference sequence). This CDR3 region has 15 residues. With V trimmed by 4 bases and J by 8 bases, 10 bases remained unmatched. CDR3 in DNA: TGTGCCAGCAGCCCCCGGGGAGGGGGCGAGGAAAAACTGTTTTTT. Encoded protein: CASSPRGGGEEKLFF.

This clonotype was counted ten times or more. The chain carries TRBV7-6 and TRBJ1-5; unclear D gene. The V and J ends lost 5 bases and 7 bases respectively, with 9 bases between them. The CDR3 contains 12 residues. Per the germline V gene, CDR1 is SGHVS and CDR2 is FNYEAQ. CDR3 protein: CASSDQGQPQHF. DNA for the CDR3: TGTGCCAGCAGCGATCAAGGACAGCCCCAGCATTTT.

This clonotype was detected many times. This chain links TRBV7-2 with TRBJ1-5; D not resolved. Germline assignment: CDR1 SGHTA and CDR2 FQGNSA. CDR3 size: 16 residues. Trimming took off 5 bases at V and 0 bases at J, with 14 bases between the two ends. Here the CDR3 reads CASSPARAYSNQPQHF. Written as DNA, the CDR3 is TGTGCCAGCAGCCCGGCGCGGGCTTATAGCAATCAGCCCCAGCATTTT.

This sequence joins TRBV7-2 and TRBJ2-7; TRBD2 matches at 8 bases. The CDR3 runs 15 residues. CDR1 and CDR2 from the germline V gene are SGHTA and FQGNSA. Trimming took 1 base from V and 2 from J; bases not matched to a gene: 4. CDR3 bases: TGTGCCAGCAGCTTAGACCCGCGGGGGGCCTACGAGCAGTACTTC. Translating gives CASSLDPRGAYEQYF.

Points on this clonotype: Its ends do not fully match the called genes, so a read error is possible. This chain uses TRBV2 with TRBJ2-2; 7 bases map to TRBD1. Germline V gene data show CDR1 as SNHLY and CDR2 as FYNNEI. The CDR3 totals 14 residues. CDR3 loop: CASRGGSKTGELFF. CDR3 DNA: TGTGCCAGCAGAGGGGGCTCGAAAACCGGGGAGCTGTTTTTT.

In its sample, this clonotype was seen a few times. The rearrangement links TRBV6-1 to TRBJ2-1; tentatively, D is TRBD1 (7 bases). This CDR3 comprises 15 residues. Germline CDR1 reads MNHNS; CDR2 reads SASEGT. V lost 5 bases to trimming and J lost 4 bases, with 15 bases between them. The CDR3: CASSYAGQQYNEQFF. The CDR3 nucleotides read TGTGCCAGCAGTTACGCGGGACAGCAATACAATGAGCAGTTCTTC.

This sequence joins TRBV7-2 and TRBJ2-3, with a tentative D call TRBD2 (5 bases). Trimming took off 4 bases at V and 0 bases at J, with 11 bases between the two ends. CDR1 is SGHTA, CDR2 FQGNSA, per germline. The CDR3 sequence is 15 residues long. The CDR3 is CASSSTGSSTDTQYF. DNA of the CDR3: TGTGCCAGCAGCTCCACGGGGAGTAGCACAGATACGCAGTATTTT.

This clonotype was recorded many times. The rearrangement uses TRBV7-8 and TRBJ1-4, with D unclear. With 2 bases removed from V and 8 bases from J, the gap between germline ends came to 6 bases. The length of the CDR3 is 12 residues. Germline-derived CDR1 and CDR2 are SGHVS and FQNEAQ. In DNA, the CDR3 is TGTGCCAGCAGCTTATCCGGAGAAAAACTGTTTTTT. The encoded protein is CASSLSGEKLFF.

The rearrangement joins TRBV7-9 to TRBJ1-2; no definite D call. This CDR3 is built from 14 residues. The germline gives CDR1 SEHNR, CDR2 FQNEAQ (reference sequence). The V end lost 3 bases, the J end lost 0 bases, and 8 bases lay between the germline ends. The CDR3 here is CASSFNQANYGYTF. CDR3 bases: TGTGCCAGCAGCTTTAACCAAGCTAACTATGGCTACACCTTC.

In its sample, this clonotype was seen a few times. The chain is built from TRBV4-3 and TRBJ2-3; D unclear. V was shortened by 0 bases and J by 2 bases, with 9 bases between the two germline ends. The CDR3 runs to 15 residues. Germline values: CDR1 LGHNA, CDR2 YSLEER. DNA for the CDR3: TGCGCCAGCAGCCAAGATCCAAAGGCCACAGATACGCAGTATTTT. Protein: CASSQDPKATDTQYF.

The chain is built from TRBV7-6 and TRBJ2-5; TRBD1 aligns across 7 bases. Per the germline V gene, CDR1 is SGHVS and CDR2 is FNYEAQ. The CDR3 totals 13 residues. V lost 6 bases and J lost 3; bases outside the gene matches: 4. The CDR3 loop is CASRVDREETQYF. CDR3 in DNA: TGTGCCAGCAGAGTAGACAGGGAAGAGACCCAGTACTTC.

In this sample, this clonotype turned up a few times. The rearrangement uses TRBV11-2 and TRBJ2-5; tentative D call: TRBD1 (5 bases). CDR3 length: 14 amino acids. The germline V gene has CDR1 SGHAT and CDR2 FQNNGV. V gave up 3 bases and J gave up 14 bases, with 22 bases separating them. The CDR3 sequence is CASSFRTAGRRAYF. The CDR3 DNA reads as TGTGCCAGCAGCTTTAGGACCGCAGGGCGCCGGGCATACTTC.

In its sample, this clonotype was seen many times. DNA for the CDR3: TGTGCCAGCTCCTTAGGGCAGGCAAACATTCAGTACTTC. It is translated as CASSLGQANIQYF. The chain joins TRBV7-8 to TRBJ2-4; the D is unclear. The CDR3 is 13 residues long. The V end lost 8 bases, the J end lost 6 bases, and 14 bases lay between the germline ends. Germline CDR1 is SGHVS and CDR2 is FQNEAQ.

This chain links TRBV28 with TRBJ2-3; D possibly corresponds to TRBD2 (5 bases). Trimming shortened V by 4 bases and J by 3 bases, and 26 bases separated the two germline ends. CDR1 and CDR2 (germline): MDHEN, SYDVKM. The CDR3 spans 19 residues. CDR3 in DNA: TGTGCCAGCAGTTCTCGACACCTCGGGGTTAGGGTCGGGACAGATACGCAGTATTTT. This gives the protein CASSSRHLGVRVGTDTQYF.